This T cell receptor (beta chain) originates from a study of blood T cell repertoires in COVID-19. Study overall: Spain, Italy and the United States supplied samples that represented acute and convalescent COVID-19. Sources were T cells, B-cell-depleted T cells, or PBMCs; the material itself was cDNA or gDNA.

This CDR3 contains 12 residues. The germline CDR1 and CDR2 sequences are SEHNR and FQNEAQ (reference sequence). Deletions cut 1 base from V and 5 bases from J, with 5 bases between. In the authors' methods: Amplifying reference gene primers gave estimates of nucleated cell counts. Profiling relied on immunoSEQ multiplex PCR, and the TCRdb table lists in-frame clones only, not all of them. The DNA was the basis for D and trimming; V, J and clone size are from that table. The sample comprises around 150,000 clones, about nine tenths of which are singletons, and 3.9% rests with the top ten. Sequencing was done on a sample of peripheral blood. This chain joins TRBV7-9 and TRBJ1-2; D is undetermined. The sequence derives from a woman in her sixties who had recovered from COVID-19. The CDR3 DNA reads TGTGCCAGCAGCTTAGACTATTATGGCTACACCTTC. It translates to CASSLDYYGYTF.